The clone carrying this T cell receptor (beta chain) was picked up a small number of times. Its antigen is currently unknown. The V and J ends lost 3 bases and 5 bases respectively, with 7 bases between them. The CDR3 runs 12 residues. The germline CDR1 and CDR2 sequences are KGHSY and FQNENV. The sample belongs to a study of cytomegalovirus exposure and HLA in healthy donors. Study overall: Most genotyped donors, around 86% of some 400, had Caucasian-associated genetic ancestry. General observations from the study: Presence/absence analyses supposed approximately even sequencing depth among donors.

It was with 60 Vbeta and 13 Jbeta primers that the PCR ran. The method was immunoSEQ multiplex PCR; TCRdb's version includes in-frame clones alone and lacks a portion of them. Among under 300,000 clones listed, 86% were seen once. Donors sampled were nominally healthy, though unrecorded immune exposures were likely. Sequencing was carried out using PBMCs. V and J are TRBV16 and TRBJ1-1; no definite D call. The source of this sequence is a man aged 35 to 55 in good health and CMV-seropositive. Here the CDR3 reads CASSHPGTEAFF. CDR3 nucleotide sequence: TGTGCCAGCAGCCACCCGGGGACTGAAGCTTTCTTT.